The 31 T cell receptor beta chains below come from one sample, sequenced in a study of beta chain features in type 1 diabetes. cDNA synthesis used the whole RNA isolate, giving expressed TCRB sequences. Clones were sequenced by immunoSEQ multiplex PCR, and TCRdb holds only the in-frame ones, with some missing. The sample consists of about 230,000 clones, 9.6% of them appearing once. The source material was naive CD4+ T cells from blood. The receptors come from a woman under 30 in good health.

This clone was detected a few times. J is TRBJ1-3 and V is TRBV5-1, with TRBD1 as a possible D gene (6 bases). The CDR3 contains 15 residues. Germline values: CDR1 SGHRS, CDR2 YFSETQ. Trimming took off 4 bases at V and 0 bases at J, with 11 bases between the two ends. The CDR3 reads CASSEGDPSGNTIYF. As DNA, the CDR3 is TGCGCCAGCAGCGAGGGGGATCCCTCTGGAAACACCATATATTTT.

This clone was recorded a few times. The chain joins TRBV5-1 to TRBJ2-7, with D possibly being TRBD1 (6 bases). The CDR3 runs to 14 residues. In germline, CDR1 is SGHRS, CDR2 YFSETQ. Trimming shortened V by 0 bases and J by 9 bases, and 16 bases separated the two germline ends. The CDR3 sequence: CASSLDGQRTAQYF. CDR3 bases: TGCGCCAGCAGCTTGGATGGACAGAGGACCGCGCAGTACTTC.

The rearrangement links TRBV6-1 to TRBJ2-7, with a weak D call TRBD2 (5 bases). Germline values: CDR1 MNHNS, CDR2 SASEGT. V shed 9 bases and J shed 4 bases, with 13 bases lying between them. The CDR3 runs to 12 residues. In DNA form, the CDR3 reads TGTGCCAGTCGTAACACGGGGTACGAGCAGTACTTC. This translates into CASRNTGYEQYF.

This clone was counted between two and nine times. The chain recombines TRBV6-5 with TRBJ1-1; D gene ambiguous. V lost 10 bases and J lost 1, with 10 bases in between. The CDR3 sequence is 12 residues long. The germline CDR1 and CDR2 sequences are MNHEY and SVGAGI. The CDR3 sequence is CATQRQNTEAFF. The DNA for the CDR3 is TGTGCCACCCAAAGACAGAACACTGAAGCTTTCTTT.

The rearrangement uses TRBV7-9 and TRBJ2-7; 14 nucleotides agree with TRBD2. The V segment lost 2 bases and the J segment 7 bases; nucleotides outside the gene matches: 10. The CDR3 runs 17 residues. Germline V gives CDR1 SEHNR, CDR2 FQNEAQ (reference sequence). The CDR3 DNA is TGTGCCAGCAGCTTACGCTTGGGGACTAGCGGGAGCCGAGAGCAGTACTTC. Its protein product is CASSLRLGTSGSREQYF.

This sequence joins TRBV18 and TRBJ2-1; D remains ambiguous. The CDR3 has 13 residues. Trimming took 5 bases from V and 7 from J, leaving 12 bases between them. Per the germline V gene, CDR1 is KGHSH and CDR2 is LQKENI. CDR3 protein: CASSSRGENEQFF. The CDR3 bases are TGTGCCAGCTCATCAAGAGGCGAAAATGAGCAGTTCTTC.

This rearrangement joins TRBV19 to TRBJ2-7, with 7 positions matching TRBD1. The V gene end was trimmed by 4 bases and the J gene end by 0 bases; junction bases not matched to a gene: 3. The CDR3 loop spans 14 amino acids. Germline CDR1 and CDR2: LNHDA and SQIVND (reference sequence). This CDR3 is CASSKTGPSYEQYF. CDR3 sequence (DNA): TGTGCCAGTAGTAAGACAGGGCCCTCCTACGAGCAGTACTTC.

This clone was seen only a few times. The V gene is TRBV23-1, the J gene TRBJ2-1; 13 nucleotides align to TRBD2. TRBV23-1 is marked as an open reading frame, function uncertain. V shed 0 bases and J 3 bases; nucleotides not matched to a gene: 20. The CDR3 loop spans 23 amino acids. CDR3: CASSQSLGLAGKTSWIFYNEQFF. In DNA form, the CDR3 reads TGCGCCAGCAGTCAATCGCTGGGACTAGCGGGAAAAACGTCTTGGATCTTCTACAATGAGCAGTTCTTC.

The V and J genes are TRBV6-1 and TRBJ1-5; D ambiguous. The V gene lost 4 bases and the J gene lost 4 bases, with 5 bases spanning the gap. Germline values: CDR1 MNHNS, CDR2 SASEGT. This CDR3 spans 12 amino acids. CDR3 residues: CASSGLNQPQHF. CDR3 sequence (DNA): TGTGCCAGCAGTGGGCTTAATCAGCCCCAGCATTTT.

The genes are TRBV5-1 and TRBJ2-1; 7 bases map to TRBD2. V shed 4 bases, J shed 13 bases, and the junction held 23 bases outside the gene matches. Per the germline V gene, CDR1 is SGHRS and CDR2 is YFSETQ. CDR3 length: 17 residues. CDR3 nucleotides: TGCGCCAGCAGCCCGAATATAAAAAGCGGGAACGACAATGGTCAGTTCTTC. Amino acids: CASSPNIKSGNDNGQFF.

This sequence joins TRBV15 and TRBJ2-3; 7 bases fit TRBD2. CDR3 length equals 13 residues. Germline CDR1 LNHNV, CDR2 YYDKDF (reference sequence). The J segment lost 1 base and the V segment lost 7 bases, leaving 2 bases of the junction unmatched. CDR3 protein: CATTAGGTDTQYF. CDR3 in DNA: TGTGCCACCACGGCGGGGGGCACAGATACGCAGTATTTT.

This clone was counted only a few times. V usage is TRBV5-1 and J usage is TRBJ2-7; 8 nucleotides match TRBD1. CDR3 length equals 14 residues. Looked up from germline, CDR1 is SGHRS and CDR2 is YFSETQ. With 3 bases clipped from V and 4 bases from J, the junction kept 6 bases outside the gene matches. The CDR3 sequence: CASSSPDRVYEQYF. DNA for the CDR3: TGCGCCAGCAGCTCCCCGGACAGGGTTTACGAGCAGTACTTC.

Of note for this clone: The sample carries other DNA sequences with the same CDR3. J is TRBJ2-3 and V is TRBV19, with D possibly matching TRBD2 (5 bases). Looked up from germline, CDR1 is LNHDA and CDR2 is SQIVND (reference sequence). Trimming took off 5 bases at V and 1 base at J, with 7 bases between the two ends. This CDR3 is 13 amino acids long. The CDR3 DNA reads as TGTGCCAGTAGTCGAGGGCGCACAGATACGCAGTATTTT. It yields the protein CASSRGRTDTQYF.

V gene TRBV5-1 combines with J gene TRBJ1-1, with D uncertain. The CDR3 is made up of 12 amino acids. Germline-derived CDR1 and CDR2 are SGHRS and YFSETQ. Trimming cost V 1 base and J 8 bases, with 9 bases left between them. The CDR3 DNA reads TGCGCCAGCAGCTTGTCAGGTACAGAAGCTTTCTTT. Amino acids: CASSLSGTEAFF.

The J gene is TRBJ1-2, the V gene TRBV6-5, with 10 bases identical to TRBD1. CDR1 MNHEY and CDR2 SVGAGI come from the germline V gene. With V trimmed by 5 bases and J by 5 bases, 5 bases remained unmatched. CDR3 length: 14 residues. As DNA, the CDR3 is TGTGCCAGCAGTGCGACGGGACAGGGGTATGGCTACACCTTC. Its translation: CASSATGQGYGYTF.

This chain connects TRBV4-1 to TRBJ2-5, with TRBD1 matching over 9 bases. TRBJ2-7 matches the DNA end more closely, so the J call is doubtful. Germline V CDR1 and CDR2: MGHRA, YSYEKL. The CDR3 runs to 17 residues. Here the CDR3 DNA reads TGCGCCAGCAGCACCTCGATCGAGGGACAGGGCCCTTACGAGCAGTACTTC. Translating it yields CASSTSIEGQGPYEQYF.

The CDR3: CSVTLPGGQPQHF. The CDR3 DNA reads as TGCAGCGTCACACTTCCTGGAGGACAGCCCCAGCATTTT. The genes are TRBV29-1 and TRBJ1-5; D call uncertain. Germline V gene sequence: CDR1 SQVTM, CDR2 ANQGSEA. The germline V and J ends were trimmed by 6 bases and 7 bases, with 16 bases remaining between them. The CDR3 sequence is 13 residues long.

This clone was seen a few times. The V gene is TRBV5-4, the J gene TRBJ2-7, with D maybe TRBD2 (6 bases). Trimming stripped 3 bases from V and 2 bases from J, with 9 bases between. Germline V lookup: CDR1 SGHNT, CDR2 YYREEE (reference sequence). The CDR3 covers 13 residues. CDR3: CASSSTGAYEQYF. CDR3 sequence (DNA): TGTGCCAGCAGCTCGACGGGGGCCTACGAGCAGTACTTC.

This clone appeared a few times. The rearrangement joins TRBV5-4 to TRBJ2-1; TRBD2 matches 8 bases. The CDR3 consists of 15 residues. Looked up from germline, CDR1 is SGHNT and CDR2 is YYREEE (reference sequence). V was pared by 3 bases and J by 8 bases, with 10 bases of the junction left unmatched. CDR3 DNA: TGTGCCAGCAGCTCTCAGCGGGAGCTCGGGGATGAGCAGTTCTTC. Translation: CASSSQRELGDEQFF.

J is TRBJ2-7 and V is TRBV5-1, with 7 bases lining up with TRBD1. The J segment lost 1 base and the V segment lost 4 bases, leaving 8 bases of the junction unmatched. The CDR3 consists of 15 residues. The germline CDR1 and CDR2 sequences are SGHRS and YFSETQ. CDR3: CASSGVDRLSYEQYF. The CDR3, as DNA: TGCGCCAGCAGCGGGGTGGACAGGCTTTCCTACGAGCAGTACTTC.

This CDR3 is CASSPGTSGRVIPEQFF. As DNA, the CDR3 is TGCGCCAGCAGCCCTGGGACTAGCGGGAGGGTAATTCCTGAGCAGTTCTTC. V usage is TRBV5-1 and J usage is TRBJ2-1, with 16 bases identical to TRBD2. In germline, CDR1 is SGHRS, CDR2 YFSETQ. V shed 4 bases and J 9 bases; nucleotides not matched to a gene: 10. CDR3 length equals 17 residues.

This sequence joins TRBV19 and TRBJ1-1, with no clear D. This CDR3 contains 12 residues. The V gene's germline CDR1 is LNHDA and CDR2 SQIVND (reference sequence). Deletions cut 5 bases from V and 6 bases from J, with 10 bases between. Here the CDR3 reads CASSQAYAEAFF. The CDR3, as DNA: TGTGCCAGTAGTCAGGCCTACGCTGAAGCTTTCTTT.

This clone has only a few counts. The chain couples TRBV25-1 to TRBJ2-5, with D possibly matching TRBD2 (5 bases). Near its end, the DNA agrees better with TRBJ2-7, so the J call may be wrong. The germline CDR1 and CDR2 sequences are MGHDK and SYGVNS. This CDR3 region has 12 residues. The CDR3 DNA reads as TGTGCCAGCATCGACCGAGGGTACGAGCAGTACTTC. Translating gives CASIDRGYEQYF.

This clone was counted between two and nine times. The V gene is TRBV5-4, the J gene TRBJ1-4; 9 bases match TRBD1. The germline CDR1 and CDR2 sequences are SGHNT and YYREEE (reference sequence). Trimming at V came to 4 bases and at J to 4 bases, leaving 8 bases not matched to a gene. The CDR3 loop spans 16 amino acids. In DNA form, the CDR3 reads TGTGCCAGCAGCCTAGAACCGACAGGGGGTAATGAAAAACTGTTTTTT. It codes for CASSLEPTGGNEKLFF.

There are a few counts of this clone. The chain employs TRBV6-5 and TRBJ2-3; D is undetermined. V was pared by 6 bases and J by 4 bases, with 14 bases between. CDR1 and CDR2 (germline): MNHEY, SVGAGI. The length of the CDR3 is 14 residues. CDR3 DNA sequence: TGTGCCAGCAGGCGTACCCAAGATTCAGATACGCAGTATTTT. Translated, it gives CASRRTQDSDTQYF.

This chain links TRBV5-1 with TRBJ1-2; 7 bases map to TRBD1. J gave up 6 bases and V 2 bases, and 1 base lay outside the gene matches. CDR1 is SGHRS and CDR2 is YFSETQ in the germline V gene. This CDR3 spans 12 amino acids. Written as DNA, the CDR3 is TGCGCCAGCAGCTTAGACAGGGATGGCTACACCTTC. It specifies CASSLDRDGYTF.

CDR3 sequence: CAWSVGSGGDEQFF. The CDR3, as DNA: TGTGCCTGGAGTGTAGGGTCAGGGGGCGATGAGCAGTTCTTC. The chain carries TRBV30 and TRBJ2-1; 8 bases are a match to TRBD1. The trim removed 0 bases at V and 8 bases at J, leaving 6 bases unmatched. The CDR3 spans 14 residues. Germline V lookup: CDR1 GTSNPN, CDR2 SVGIG (reference sequence).

For the CDR3, the DNA is TGTGCCAGCAGCGACGGGAGGGTCCAAGAGACCCAGTACTTC. Protein product: CASSDGRVQETQYF. The chain links TRBV2 to TRBJ2-5, with 8 bases matching TRBD2. This CDR3 comprises 14 residues. J gave up 1 base and V 6 bases, and 4 bases lay outside the gene matches. The V gene's germline CDR1 is SNHLY and CDR2 FYNNEI. Full variable domain (remainder filled in from reference TRBV2 and TRBJ2-5): EPEVTQTPSHQVTQMGQEVILRCVPISNHLYFYWYRQILGQKVEFLVSFYNNEISEKSEIFDDQFSVERPDGSNFTLKIRSTKLEDSAMYFCASSDGRVQETQYFGPGTRLLVL.

CDR3 in amino acids: CASSQRTGNTIYF. Here the CDR3 DNA reads TGTGCCAGCAGCCAGCGGACTGGAAACACCATATATTTT. The rearrangement joins TRBV6-5 to TRBJ1-3; no definite D call. The germline gives CDR1 MNHEY, CDR2 SVGAGI. CDR3 length equals 13 residues. The V end lost 6 bases, the J end lost 2 bases, and 8 bases lay between the germline ends.

The chain recombines TRBV7-2 with TRBJ2-1; weak D call: TRBD2 (7 bases). V shed 5 bases and J shed 9 bases, with 23 bases lying between them. Germline lookup yields CDR1 SGHTA and CDR2 FQGNSA. The CDR3 contains 16 residues. Here the CDR3 DNA reads TGTGCCAGCAGCGCCGGCCGGGGGGCGCCTCTGGCTGAGCAGTTCTTC. Translated: CASSAGRGAPLAEQFF.

The rearrangement joins TRBV15 to TRBJ2-6; D perhaps matches TRBD1 (6 bases). The CDR3 sequence is 17 residues long. Trimming removed 1 base at V and 2 bases at J, with 12 bases between. From germline, CDR1 is LNHNV and CDR2 YYDKDF (reference sequence). Written as DNA, the CDR3 is TGTGCCACCAGCAGAGGGCAGGGGCGGGCTGGGGCCAACGTCCTGACTTTC. This gives the protein CATSRGQGRAGANVLTF.